The rows below give T cell receptor beta chains drawn from one sample of a study of shared clonotypes between healthy human individuals. The repertoire was sequenced with immunoSEQ multiplex PCR; TCRdb's copy has only in-frame clones and lacks some. This sample yields under 600,000 clones, of which about 79% are seen a single time; about 12% belongs to the top ten. Sequences were obtained from PBMCs. These receptors were taken from a woman in her thirties or forties in good health. Some clones in this sample may be carry-over from other donors' samples. Each CDR3 is given with its conserved first and last residue. Fields, in order: V gene, D gene, J gene, clone size, CDR3 DNA, CDR3 protein. A D gene is named only where the DNA matches it firmly. Clone size appears in some rows only: once, few, many, or a class for an expanded clone.

>TRBV5-6|TRBD2|TRBJ2-5|NA
TGTGCCAGCAGCTTGGGACTAGCGGGAGGGCCGCTCCAAGAGACCCAGTACTTC
CASSLGLAGGPLQETQYF
>TRBV10-3|NA|TRBJ1-1|NA
TGTGCCATCAGTGGGACACTTAACACTGAAGCTTTCTTT
CAISGTLNTEAFF
>TRBV28|NA|TRBJ2-4|NA
TGTGCCAGTAAACTACAGGGCGCTAGTCTAGCCAAAAACATTCAGTACTTC
CASKLQGASLAKNIQYF
>TRBV5-1|NA|TRBJ2-2|NA
TGCGCCAGCAGCTTTGCGAGGGAATCGGTTCTCGCCGGGGAGCTGTTTTTT
CASSFARESVLAGELFF
>TRBV18|NA|TRBJ2-2|NA
TGTGCCAGCTCAAGGGCGGAGGGCACCGGGGAGCTGTTTTTT
CASSRAEGTGELFF
>TRBV28|TRBD1|TRBJ1-4|NA
TGTGCCAGCAGTTTTACAGGGGGGACTAATGAAAAACTGTTTTTT
CASSFTGGTNEKLFF
>TRBV7-3|NA|TRBJ2-1|NA
TGTGCCAGCAGCCCAGGTGGGGCAGGGCGCAATGAGCAGTTCTTC
CASSPGGAGRNEQFF
>TRBV5-8|TRBD1|TRBJ1-6|NA
TGTGCCAGCAGCTTGGGACAGGGGATTTCACCCCTCCACTTT
CASSLGQGISPLHF
>TRBV7-9|NA|TRBJ2-3|NA
TGTGCCAGCAGCTCGGGTGGAGGGATCACTTTCACAGATACGCAGTATTTT
CASSSGGGITFTDTQYF
>TRBV4-1|TRBD2|TRBJ2-7|NA
TGCGCCAGCAGCCAAGAAGATGACGGGGGGTACGAGCAGTACTTC
CASSQEDDGGYEQYF
>TRBV6-1|NA|TRBJ1-1|NA
TGTGCCAGCAAAGGTAACACTGAAGCTTTCTTT
CASKGNTEAFF
>TRBV5-1|TRBD2|TRBJ2-1|NA
TGCGCCAGCAGCTTGGGGGGACTAGCGGAATACCTCCCTGGCAATGAGCAGTTCTTC
CASSLGGLAEYLPGNEQFF
>TRBV5-6|TRBD1|TRBJ2-1|NA
TGTGCCAGCAGCCCTGGTGGGGACAGGGGGATCGAGCAGTTCTTC
CASSPGGDRGIEQFF
>TRBV9|TRBD2|TRBJ2-7|NA
TGTGCCAGCAGCCACGGACGGGGACTAGCACGGTCCGAGCAGTACTTC
CASSHGRGLARSEQYF
>TRBV7-9|TRBD1|TRBJ2-2|NA
TGTGCCAGCAGCTACTGGACAGGGAACACCGGGGAGCTGTTTTTT
CASSYWTGNTGELFF
>TRBV9|TRBD2|TRBJ2-1|NA
TGTGCCAGCAGCGTTACTAGCGGGAGCCGGAGGTATCTTCCTGAGCAGTTCTTC
CASSVTSGSRRYLPEQFF
>TRBV27|NA|TRBJ2-3|NA
TGTGCCAGCCTCACCGCGGCGGGCAGCACAGATACGCAGTATTTT
CASLTAAGSTDTQYF
>TRBV27|NA|TRBJ1-5|few
TGTGCCAGCAGTTTGAATGGACAGAGCAATCAGCCCCAGCATTTT
CASSLNGQSNQPQHF
>TRBV5-4|NA|TRBJ2-1|NA
TGTGCCAGCAGCTTGGGCAATGAGCAGTTCTTC
CASSLGNEQFF
>TRBV5-8|NA|TRBJ2-7|NA
TGTGCCAGCAGCTTGCAGTTCGTCCACGAGCAGTACTTC
CASSLQFVHEQYF
>TRBV19|NA|TRBJ2-3|NA
TGTGCCAGTGGTACCGGAAACACAGATACGCAGTATTTT
CASGTGNTDTQYF
>TRBV9|NA|TRBJ2-7|NA
TGTGCCAGCAGCGCCGACAGCCTCTCCTACGAGCAGTACTTC
CASSADSLSYEQYF
>TRBV7-9|NA|TRBJ2-1|once
TGTGCCAGCAGCCCCGGCCGCAGGAGGGCCTCCCCCAATGAGCAGTTCTTC
CASSPGRRRASPNEQFF
>TRBV15|NA|TRBJ1-1|NA
TGTGCCACCAGCAGAGGAAGCAGGGTGAACACTGAAGCTTTCTTT
CATSRGSRVNTEAFF
>TRBV10-3|NA|TRBJ2-5|NA
TGTGCCATCAGTAGTCCGACCCAAGGGGAGACCCAGTACTTC
CAISSPTQGETQYF
>TRBV27|NA|TRBJ1-2|NA
TGTGCCAGCAAGCCCACACCGGTGAACTATGGCTACACCTTC
CASKPTPVNYGYTF